The T cell receptor (beta chain) described here comes from a study of blood T cell repertoires in COVID-19. Study details: Collection of acute and convalescent COVID-19 samples took place in the United States, Italy and Spain.

Trimming cost V 5 bases and J 7 bases, with 15 bases left between them. The germline V gene has CDR1 SGHAT and CDR2 FQNNGV. CDR3 length equals 14 residues. Participants had their cohort set by participant-reported clinical history. Before being deemed recovered, Cohort 3 donors had two negative PCRs, clearance, or symptom resolution. The repertoire was sequenced with immunoSEQ multiplex PCR; TCRdb's copy has only in-frame clones and lacks some. Of around 58,000 clones in the sample, 70% to 90% are singletons; the top ten hold over 9.5%. Sequencing used PBMCs or T cells enriched from blood (not recorded which). This chain links TRBV11-2 with TRBJ1-5; perhaps TRBD1 as D (6 bases). This receptor was taken from a woman between 35 and 50 years old who had recovered from COVID-19. CDR3 loop: CASSARGAGQPQHF. The CDR3 DNA sequence: TGTGCCAGCAGCGCCCGGGGGGCAGGACAGCCCCAGCATTTT. The full variable domain, its missing parts supplied by reference TRBV11-2 and TRBJ1-5, is EAGVAQSPRYKIIEKRQSVAFWCNPISGHATLYWYQQILGQGPKLLIQFQNNGVVDDSQLPKDRFSAERLKGVDSTLKIQPAKLEDSAVYLCASSARGAGQPQHFGDGTRLSIL.